This TCR beta chain was documented in a study of cytomegalovirus exposure and HLA in healthy donors. PCR used 60 Vbeta primers and 13 Jbeta primers. This table comes from immunoSEQ multiplex PCR, and its TCRdb copy is limited to in-frame clones, with some not included. The sample lists about 110,000 clones; roughly 80% were seen once. This CDR3 has 12 amino acids. Germline-derived CDR1 and CDR2 are SGHNT and YENEEA. V dropped 0 bases and J dropped 8 bases, with 4 bases sitting between them. The TCR sequence derives from a man under 40 in good health and CMV-seropositive. The sample comprised PBMCs. The rearrangement uses TRBV11-3 and TRBJ1-4, with no clear D. The CDR3 reads CASSLEREKLFF. The CDR3 nucleotides are TGTGCCAGCAGCTTAGAGCGCGAAAAACTGTTTTTT.